The sequence of this T cell receptor (beta chain) was determined in a study of graft-versus-host responses after intestinal transplantation. The overall study: Transplants were multivisceral, liver-intestinal, or isolated intestinal. Every transplant recipient was induced with anti-thymocyte globulin, then maintained on tacrolimus and steroids for about 3 years.

The CDR3 consists of 12 residues. From germline, CDR1 is MNHEY and CDR2 SMNVEV (reference sequence). V gave up 5 bases and J gave up 10 bases, with 9 bases separating them. In its sample, this clone was seen a few times. Antigen: not known. Regarding the study as a whole: Patients with graft-donor T cell macrochimerism had high graft-versus-host to host-versus-graft clonal ratios in allografts.

Assay used: immunoSEQ multiplex PCR; TCRdb lists only in-frame clones, some missing. Of more than 65,000 clones listed, over 75% were seen once; the top ten hold 0.35% to 0.45%. The rearrangement uses TRBV27 and TRBJ1-6; no clear D gene. The origin of this receptor is a human donor who was the organ donor for an intestinal transplant. Sequencing used unstimulated CD4+ T cells sorted from spleen or lymph node cells, obtained before transplant. The CDR3: CASSLGRSPLHF. The CDR3 DNA reads as TGTGCCAGCAGTCTGGGGAGGTCACCCCTCCACTTT.